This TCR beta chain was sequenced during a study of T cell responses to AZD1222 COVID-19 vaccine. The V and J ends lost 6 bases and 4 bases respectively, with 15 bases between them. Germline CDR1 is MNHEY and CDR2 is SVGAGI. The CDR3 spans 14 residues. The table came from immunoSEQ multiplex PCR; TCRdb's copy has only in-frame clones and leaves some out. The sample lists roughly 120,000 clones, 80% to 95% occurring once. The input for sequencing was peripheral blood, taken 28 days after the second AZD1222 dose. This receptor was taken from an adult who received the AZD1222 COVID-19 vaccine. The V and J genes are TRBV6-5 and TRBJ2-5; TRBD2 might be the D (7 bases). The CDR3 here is CASSSGGGGETQYF. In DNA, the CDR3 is TGTGCCAGCAGCTCCGGGGGAGGGGGAGAGACCCAGTACTTC.